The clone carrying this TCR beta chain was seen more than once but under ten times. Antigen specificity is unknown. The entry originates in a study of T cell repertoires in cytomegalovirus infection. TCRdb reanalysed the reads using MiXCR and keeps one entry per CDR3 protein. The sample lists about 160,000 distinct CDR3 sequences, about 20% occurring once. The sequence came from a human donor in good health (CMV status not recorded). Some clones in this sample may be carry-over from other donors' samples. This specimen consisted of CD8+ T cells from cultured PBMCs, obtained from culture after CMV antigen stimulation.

The CDR3 nucleotides read TGTGCCAGCAGCTTACCGGGACAGGGACTAGAGACCCAGTACTTC. This gives the protein CASSLPGQGLETQYF. V usage is TRBV7-2 and J usage is TRBJ2-5, with 9 bases that match TRBD1. V lost 2 bases, J lost 4 bases, and 5 bases stayed unmatched. This CDR3 has 15 amino acids. CDR1 and CDR2 (germline): SGHTA, FQGNSA.